Each of the 18 T cell receptor beta chains below was sequenced from the same sample in a study of blood T cell repertoires in COVID-19 (dated by TCRdb to the early 2020s). The library relied on the immunoSEQ multiplex PCR assay. Not all clones reach the TCRdb copy of this immuneACCESS table, which keeps in-frame sequences only. Checked studies attribute under half of the gap to unresolved V genes and leave the rest unexplained. Counted in this sample were hundreds of thousands of clones; 80% to 90% of them appeared once. The ten largest make up 8% to 10% of the sample. The sequenced sample was PBMCs or T cells enriched from blood (not recorded which). All receptors come from a man aged 40-50 years who had recovered from COVID-19.

This clone was detected a few times. The rearrangement joins TRBV5-1 to TRBJ1-2; 8 bases map to TRBD1. This CDR3 has 16 amino acids. With V trimmed by 4 bases and J by 6 bases, 14 bases remained unmatched. Germline assignment: CDR1 SGHRS and CDR2 YFSETQ. The CDR3 sequence is CASSNPRQGWRDGYTF. The CDR3 nucleotides are TGCGCCAGCAGCAACCCCCGACAGGGGTGGAGGGATGGCTACACCTTC.

The CDR3 is CASSLGDWGESSYEQYF. CDR3 sequence (DNA): TGTGCCAGCAGCTTAGGGGATTGGGGCGAAAGCTCCTACGAGCAGTACTTC. The gene calls are TRBV13 and TRBJ2-7, with a weak D call TRBD1 (5 bases). Germline CDR1 reads PRHDT; CDR2 reads FYEKMQ (reference sequence). V lost 0 bases and J lost 0, with 15 bases in between. CDR3 length: 17 amino acids.

The genes are TRBV11-3 and TRBJ1-5, with 9 nucleotides matching TRBD1. The length of the CDR3 is 20 residues. Germline loops: CDR1 SGHNT, CDR2 YENEEA. V lost 3 bases and J lost 9; bases outside the gene matches: 24. CDR3 region: CASSLTGGENHTALGWPQHF. CDR3 nucleotides: TGTGCCAGCAGCTTGACAGGGGGGGAAAATCATACAGCGTTGGGGTGGCCCCAGCATTTT.

This clone has only a few counts. This chain joins TRBV5-4 and TRBJ1-5; 8 bases align to TRBD1. The CDR3 is made up of 15 amino acids. Losses at the gene ends were 6 bases for V and 4 bases for J; bases not matched to a gene: 9. Germline V lookup: CDR1 SGHNT, CDR2 YYREEE (reference sequence). CDR3 sequence: CASKPMRQGNQPQHF. CDR3 nucleotides: TGTGCCAGCAAACCCATGAGACAGGGGAATCAGCCCCAGCATTTT.

V is TRBV5-4 and J is TRBJ2-7; no firm D call. Germline loops: CDR1 SGHNT, CDR2 YYREEE (reference sequence). Trimming shortened V by 0 bases and J by 3 bases, and 10 bases separated the two germline ends. CDR3 length: 14 residues. The CDR3 spells CASSLDLSRYEQYF. As DNA, the CDR3 is TGTGCCAGCAGCTTGGACTTGTCCCGCTACGAGCAGTACTTC.

This chain links TRBV18 with TRBJ2-2, with 9 bases identical to TRBD1. Unmatched junction bases numbered 9, after V lost 4 bases and J lost 6 bases. CDR1 and CDR2 (germline): KGHSH, LQKENI. This CDR3 is 16 amino acids long. The CDR3 DNA is TGTGCCAGCTCACTCGGGACAGGGCCTAACTCCGGGGAGCTGTTTTTT. It encodes CASSLGTGPNSGELFF. Filled out from reference TRBV18 and TRBJ2-2, the complete variable domain reads NAGVMQNPRHLVRRRGQEARLRCSPMKGHSHVYWYRQLPEEGLKFMVYLQKENIIDESGMPKERFSAEFPKEGPSILRIQQVVRGDSAAYFCASSLGTGPNSGELFFGEGSRLTVL.

This clone has a single count. This chain connects TRBV6-5 to TRBJ1-2; a possible D gene is TRBD1 (6 bases). In germline, CDR1 is MNHEY, CDR2 SVGAGI. The CDR3 extends over 14 amino acids. The V end was cut by 2 bases, the J end by 5 bases, with 12 bases between. The CDR3 reads CASSYTGSRYGYTF. The CDR3 DNA reads TGTGCCAGCAGTTACACAGGGTCACGGTATGGCTACACCTTC.

The sample holds a few counts of this clone. The chain combines TRBV27 with TRBJ2-7; D ambiguous. The CDR3 contains 12 residues. CDR1 is MNHEY and CDR2 is SMNVEV in the germline V gene (reference sequence). V was shortened by 7 bases and J by 3 bases, with 10 bases between the two germline ends. The CDR3 reads CASTSTGYEQYF. The DNA of the CDR3 is TGTGCCAGCACCTCCACCGGCTACGAGCAGTACTTC.

The rearrangement uses TRBV9 and TRBJ2-1; 10 positions match TRBD2. Germline CDR1 is SGDLS and CDR2 is YYNGEE. The CDR3 totals 15 residues. V was pared by 0 bases and J by 7 bases, with 4 bases of the junction left unmatched. CDR3 sequence: CASSVEASGGNEQFF. The CDR3 DNA reads TGTGCCAGCAGCGTAGAGGCTAGCGGGGGTAATGAGCAGTTCTTC.

This clone was seen only once. The gene calls are TRBV6-1 and TRBJ1-1; D not resolved. The CDR3 covers 14 residues. The V gene's germline CDR1 is MNHNS and CDR2 SASEGT. V was shortened by 3 bases and J by 2 bases, with 10 bases between the two germline ends. The CDR3 is CASSDQNPNTEAFF. The CDR3 DNA follows: TGTGCCAGCAGTGATCAGAACCCCAACACTGAAGCTTTCTTT.

The gene calls are TRBV3-1 (or the pseudogene TRBV3-2) and TRBJ1-2; D remains ambiguous. Trimming took off 6 bases at V and 8 bases at J, with 13 bases between the two ends. Germline assignment: CDR1 LGHDT and CDR2 YNNKEL (reference sequence). The CDR3 is 12 amino acids. The CDR3, as DNA: TGTGCCAGCAGTACGGTGGAGGGCGGCTACACCTTC. As protein: CASSTVEGGYTF.

The chain couples TRBV30 to TRBJ2-5, with 8 nucleotides matching TRBD2. The ends lost 2 bases at V and 2 bases at J; junction bases unmatched: 10. There are 16 residues in the CDR3. Germline V lookup: CDR1 GTSNPN, CDR2 SVGIG (reference sequence). The CDR3 reads CAWSLGGAGGQETQYF. The CDR3 DNA is TGTGCCTGGAGTCTAGGGGGTGCGGGGGGACAAGAGACCCAGTACTTC.

The CDR3 reads CAGGDGGHSPLHF. DNA of the CDR3: TGTGCCGGGGGGGACGGGGGGCATTCACCCCTCCACTTT. The rearrangement links TRBV3-1 (or the pseudogene TRBV3-2) to TRBJ1-6; D is perhaps TRBD1 (6 bases). V was cut by 11 bases and J by 8 bases, with 16 bases left in between. The CDR3 covers 13 residues. Germline V gene lookup returns CDR1 LGHDT and CDR2 YNNKEL (reference sequence).

The chain has TRBV12-5 and TRBJ2-7, with TRBD1 matching 7 bases. The CDR3 has 16 amino acids. J lost 3 bases, V lost 6 bases, and 14 bases had no gene match. Germline V lookup: CDR1 LGHNT, CDR2 FRNRAP. As DNA, the CDR3 is TGTGCTAGTGGGCGCGGATCAGGGGGAAGTCGCTACGAGCAGTACTTC. Its protein product is CASGRGSGGSRYEQYF.

The CDR3 here is CSVVAGNSNQPQHF. For the CDR3, the DNA is TGCAGCGTTGTGGCGGGGAATAGCAATCAGCCCCAGCATTTT. V gene TRBV29-1 combines with J gene TRBJ1-5; D remains unclear. V lost 4 bases, J lost 0 bases, and 10 bases lay in between. Germline V gene lookup returns CDR1 SQVTM and CDR2 ANQGSEA. This CDR3 is built from 14 residues.

The rearrangement joins TRBV4-3 to TRBJ2-4, with TRBD1 identical over 10 bases. The CDR3 is 18 residues long. J gave up 1 base and V 0 bases, and 6 bases lay outside the gene matches. Germline V gene data show CDR1 as LGHNA and CDR2 as YSLEER. The DNA of the CDR3 is TGCGCCAGCAGCCAAGATTCGTTGGGACAGGGGGCCAAAAACATTCAGTACTTC. This gives the protein CASSQDSLGQGAKNIQYF.

The gene calls are TRBV2 and TRBJ2-7; D may be TRBD2 (6 bases). Germline CDR1 and CDR2: SNHLY and FYNNEI. V was pared by 4 bases and J by 8 bases, with 18 bases between. The CDR3 contains 14 residues. The CDR3 DNA sequence: TGTGCCAGCAGTGCGGCTCGATCGGGGGTGCAGCAGTACTTC. Translation gives CASSAARSGVQQYF. Supplemented by reference TRBV2 and TRBJ2-7, the full variable domain reads EPEVTQTPSHQVTQMGQEVILRCVPISNHLYFYWYRQILGQKVEFLVSFYNNEISEKSEIFDDQFSVERPDGSNFTLKIRSTKLEDSAMYFCASSAARSGVQQYFGPGTRLTVT.

This chain uses TRBV7-3 with TRBJ2-2, with D tentatively TRBD2 (6 bases). Trimming left V 5 bases short and J 0 bases short, with 16 bases between. CDR3 length: 17 residues. Germline loops: CDR1 SGHTA, CDR2 FQGTGA. The CDR3 nucleotides read TGTGCCAGCAGCCTTGGGGGGACGGCCGCGAACACCGGGGAGCTGTTTTTT. It encodes CASSLGGTAANTGELFF.